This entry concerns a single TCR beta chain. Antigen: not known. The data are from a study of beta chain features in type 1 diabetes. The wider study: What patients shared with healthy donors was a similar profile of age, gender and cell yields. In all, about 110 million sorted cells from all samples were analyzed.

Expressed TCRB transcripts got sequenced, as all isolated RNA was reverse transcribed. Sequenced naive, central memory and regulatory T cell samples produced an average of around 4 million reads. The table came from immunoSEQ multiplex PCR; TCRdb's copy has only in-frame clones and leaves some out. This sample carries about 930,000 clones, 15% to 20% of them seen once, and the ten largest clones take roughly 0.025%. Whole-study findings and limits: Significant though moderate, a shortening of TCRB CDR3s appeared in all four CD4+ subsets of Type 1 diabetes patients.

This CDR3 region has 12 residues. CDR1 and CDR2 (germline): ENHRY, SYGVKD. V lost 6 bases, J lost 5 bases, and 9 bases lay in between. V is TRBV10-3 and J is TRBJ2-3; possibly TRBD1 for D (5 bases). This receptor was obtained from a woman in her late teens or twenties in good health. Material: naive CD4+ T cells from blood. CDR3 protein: CAIRDSGDTQYF. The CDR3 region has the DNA TGTGCCATCAGAGACAGTGGAGATACGCAGTATTTT.